The 3 T cell receptor beta chains in this list originate from one sample, sequenced in a study of blood T cell repertoires in COVID-19. Sequencing used immunoSEQ multiplex PCR; TCRdb keeps in-frame clones, though not all of them. This sample has approximately 37,000 clones, with more than 80% found just once. Sequencing was carried out using peripheral blood. All receptors derive from a man in his sixties with active or convalescent COVID-19.

The chain links TRBV7-2 to TRBJ2-4; no reliable D call. V was clipped by 3 bases and J by 0 bases, with 12 bases between them. Germline lookup yields CDR1 SGHTA and CDR2 FQGNSA. The CDR3 contains 16 residues. The CDR3 coding sequence is TGTGCCAGCAGCTTGTTAGGCGGATTAGCCAAAAACATTCAGTACTTC. Translated, it gives CASSLLGGLAKNIQYF.

This clone was recorded once. The chain employs TRBV24-1 and TRBJ1-1, with TRBD1 matching over 8 bases. The V gene end was trimmed by 7 bases and the J gene end by 10 bases; junction bases not matched to a gene: 7. This CDR3 is built from 12 residues. The germline V gene has CDR1 KGHDR and CDR2 SFDVKD. The CDR3 loop reads CATSAGTGGAFF. CDR3 DNA: TGTGCCACCAGCGCCGGGACAGGAGGAGCTTTCTTT.

The chain employs TRBV3-1 (or the pseudogene TRBV3-2) and TRBJ1-1; the D gene is possibly TRBD1 (5 bases). The V gene's germline CDR1 is LGHDT and CDR2 YNNKEL (reference sequence). The CDR3 is 13 amino acids. V shed 7 bases and J shed 1 base, with 10 bases lying between them. As DNA, the CDR3 is TGTGCCAGCAAAAGGGGCTCGAACACTGAAGCTTTCTTT. This gives the protein CASKRGSNTEAFF.